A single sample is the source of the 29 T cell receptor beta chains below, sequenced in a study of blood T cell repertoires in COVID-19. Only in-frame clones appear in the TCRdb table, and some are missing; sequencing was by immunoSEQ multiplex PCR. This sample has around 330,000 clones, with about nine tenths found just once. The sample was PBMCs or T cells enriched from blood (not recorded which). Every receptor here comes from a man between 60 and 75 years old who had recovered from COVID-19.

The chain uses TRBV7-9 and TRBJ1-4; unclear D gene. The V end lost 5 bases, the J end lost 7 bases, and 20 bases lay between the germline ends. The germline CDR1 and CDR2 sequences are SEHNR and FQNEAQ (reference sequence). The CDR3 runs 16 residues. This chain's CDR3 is CASSPPLDGASEKLFF. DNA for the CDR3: TGTGCCAGCAGCCCACCCCTCGACGGAGCGAGTGAAAAACTGTTTTTT.

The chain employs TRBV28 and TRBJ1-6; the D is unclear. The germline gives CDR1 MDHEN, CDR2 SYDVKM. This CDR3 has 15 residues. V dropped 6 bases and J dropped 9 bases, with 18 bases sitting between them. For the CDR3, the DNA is TGTGCCAGCAGAATCACTTCCGGTTTTCGTTCACCCCTCCACTTT. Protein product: CASRITSGFRSPLHF.

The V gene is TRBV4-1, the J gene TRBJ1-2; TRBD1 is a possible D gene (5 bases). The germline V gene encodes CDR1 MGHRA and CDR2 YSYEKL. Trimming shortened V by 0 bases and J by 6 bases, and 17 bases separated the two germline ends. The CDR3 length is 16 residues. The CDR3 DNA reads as TGCGCCAGCAGCCAAGATAGAGGGGACTCTAGGCATGGCTACACCTTC. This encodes CASSQDRGDSRHGYTF.

In nucleotides, the CDR3 is TGCGCCCGCTCAGGACACTCTCGGTCCTACGAGCAGTACTTC. Translated, it gives CARSGHSRSYEQYF. This chain uses TRBV10-1 with TRBJ2-7; tentative D call: TRBD1 (5 bases). V dropped 11 bases and J dropped 1 base, with 18 bases sitting between them. The CDR3 covers 14 residues. Per germline, CDR1 WNHNN and CDR2 SYGVQD (reference sequence).

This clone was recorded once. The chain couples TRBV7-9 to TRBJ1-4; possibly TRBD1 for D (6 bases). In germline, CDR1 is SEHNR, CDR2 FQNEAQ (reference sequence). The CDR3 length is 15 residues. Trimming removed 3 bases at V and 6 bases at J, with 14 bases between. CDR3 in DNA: TGTGCCAGCAGCTTCCCGGACAGCTCACATGAAAAACTGTTTTTT. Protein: CASSFPDSSHEKLFF.

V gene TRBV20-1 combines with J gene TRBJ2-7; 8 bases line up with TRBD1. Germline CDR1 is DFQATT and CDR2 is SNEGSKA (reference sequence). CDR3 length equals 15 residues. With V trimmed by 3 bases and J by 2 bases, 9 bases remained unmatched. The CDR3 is CSASTRQGAAYEQYF. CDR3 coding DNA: TGCAGTGCTAGTACTCGGCAGGGGGCTGCCTACGAGCAGTACTTC.

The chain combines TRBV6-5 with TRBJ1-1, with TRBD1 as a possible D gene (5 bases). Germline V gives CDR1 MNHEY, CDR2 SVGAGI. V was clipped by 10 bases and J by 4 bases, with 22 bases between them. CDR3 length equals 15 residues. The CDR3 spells CATINRPGSGTEAFF. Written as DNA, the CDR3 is TGTGCCACCATTAATCGACCAGGGTCGGGCACTGAAGCTTTCTTT.

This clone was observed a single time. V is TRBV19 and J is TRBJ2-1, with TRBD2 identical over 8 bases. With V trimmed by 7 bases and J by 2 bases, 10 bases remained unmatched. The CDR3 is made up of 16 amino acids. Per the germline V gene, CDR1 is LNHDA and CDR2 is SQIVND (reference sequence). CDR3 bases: TGTGCCAGTATCCCCCGAGCGGGAGATACCTACAATGAGCAGTTCTTC. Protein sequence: CASIPRAGDTYNEQFF.

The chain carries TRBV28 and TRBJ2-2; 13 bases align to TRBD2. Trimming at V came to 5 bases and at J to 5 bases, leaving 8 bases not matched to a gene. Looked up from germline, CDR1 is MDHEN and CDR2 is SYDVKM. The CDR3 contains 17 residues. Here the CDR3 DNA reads TGTGCCAGCAGTACCCTCCGGACTAGCGGGAGAACCGGGGAGCTGTTTTTT. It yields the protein CASSTLRTSGRTGELFF.

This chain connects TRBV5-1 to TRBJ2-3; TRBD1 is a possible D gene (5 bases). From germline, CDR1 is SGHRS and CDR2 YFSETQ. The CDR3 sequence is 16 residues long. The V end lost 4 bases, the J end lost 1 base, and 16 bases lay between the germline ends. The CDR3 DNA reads TGCGCCAGCAGCCTCGGACAAAAGTGGGGCACAGATACGCAGTATTTT. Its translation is CASSLGQKWGTDTQYF.

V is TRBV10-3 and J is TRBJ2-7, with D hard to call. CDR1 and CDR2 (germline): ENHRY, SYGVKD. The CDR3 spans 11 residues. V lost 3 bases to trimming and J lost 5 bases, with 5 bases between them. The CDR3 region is CAISDLNEQYF. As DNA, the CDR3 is TGTGCCATCAGTGACCTAAACGAGCAGTACTTC.

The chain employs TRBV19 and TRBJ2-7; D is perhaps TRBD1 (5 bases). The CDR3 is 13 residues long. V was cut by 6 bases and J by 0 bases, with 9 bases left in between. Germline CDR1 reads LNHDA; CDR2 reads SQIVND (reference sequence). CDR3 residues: CASRQASSYEQYF. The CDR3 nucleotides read TGTGCCAGTAGACAGGCGAGCTCCTACGAGCAGTACTTC. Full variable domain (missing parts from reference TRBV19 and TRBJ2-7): DGGITQSPKYLFRKEGQNVTLSCEQNLNHDAMYWYRQDPGQGLRLIYYSQIVNDFQKGDIAEGYSVSREKKESFPLTVTSAQKNPTAFYLCASRQASSYEQYFGPGTRLTVT.

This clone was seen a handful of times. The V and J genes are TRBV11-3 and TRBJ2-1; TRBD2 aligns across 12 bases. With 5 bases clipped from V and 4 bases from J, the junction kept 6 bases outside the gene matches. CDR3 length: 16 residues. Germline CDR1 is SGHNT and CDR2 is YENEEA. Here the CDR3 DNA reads TGTGCCAGCAGCCCCCCCCTAGCGGGAGGGTACAATGAGCAGTTCTTC. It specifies CASSPPLAGGYNEQFF.

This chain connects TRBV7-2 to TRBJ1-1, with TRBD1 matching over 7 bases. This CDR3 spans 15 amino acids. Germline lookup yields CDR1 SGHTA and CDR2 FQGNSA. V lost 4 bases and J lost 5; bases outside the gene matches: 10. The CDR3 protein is CASSYHRQGRTEAFF. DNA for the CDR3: TGTGCCAGCAGCTACCATCGACAGGGCCGGACTGAAGCTTTCTTT.

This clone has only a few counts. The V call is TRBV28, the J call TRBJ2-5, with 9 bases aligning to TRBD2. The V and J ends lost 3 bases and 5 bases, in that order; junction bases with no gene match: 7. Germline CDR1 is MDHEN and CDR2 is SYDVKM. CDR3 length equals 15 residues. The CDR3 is CASSFYSGSGETQYF. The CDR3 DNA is TGTGCCAGCAGTTTCTATAGCGGGAGTGGGGAGACCCAGTACTTC.

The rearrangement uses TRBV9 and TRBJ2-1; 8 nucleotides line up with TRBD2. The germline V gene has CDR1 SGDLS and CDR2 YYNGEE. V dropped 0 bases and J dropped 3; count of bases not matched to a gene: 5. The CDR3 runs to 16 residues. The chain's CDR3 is CASSVATTSVYNEQFF. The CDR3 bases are TGTGCCAGCAGCGTAGCTACGACTAGCGTCTACAATGAGCAGTTCTTC.

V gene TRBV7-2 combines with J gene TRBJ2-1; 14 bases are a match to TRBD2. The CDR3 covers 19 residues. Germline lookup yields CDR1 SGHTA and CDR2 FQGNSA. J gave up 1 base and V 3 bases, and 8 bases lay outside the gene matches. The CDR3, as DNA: TGTGCCAGCAGCTTCGCCCCGACTAGCGGGAGGGTATCCTACAATGAGCAGTTCTTC. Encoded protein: CASSFAPTSGRVSYNEQFF.

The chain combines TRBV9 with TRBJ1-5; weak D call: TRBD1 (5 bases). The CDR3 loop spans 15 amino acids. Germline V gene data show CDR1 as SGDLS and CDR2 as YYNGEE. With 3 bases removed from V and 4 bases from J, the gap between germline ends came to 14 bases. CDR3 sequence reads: CASSAGDLLNQPQHF. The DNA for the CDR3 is TGTGCCAGCAGCGCGGGGGACTTACTAAATCAGCCCCAGCATTTT.

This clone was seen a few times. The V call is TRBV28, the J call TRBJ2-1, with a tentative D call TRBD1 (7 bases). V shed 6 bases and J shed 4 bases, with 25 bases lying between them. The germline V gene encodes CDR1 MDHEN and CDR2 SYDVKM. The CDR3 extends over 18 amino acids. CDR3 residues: CASSEDPQGTPSYNEQFF. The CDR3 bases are TGTGCCAGCAGCGAAGACCCACAGGGGACTCCCTCATACAATGAGCAGTTCTTC.

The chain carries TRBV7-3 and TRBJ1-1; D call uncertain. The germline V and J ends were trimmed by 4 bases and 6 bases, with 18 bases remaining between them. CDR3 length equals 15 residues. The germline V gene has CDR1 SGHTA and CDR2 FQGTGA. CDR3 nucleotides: TGTGCCAGCAGCTCCGCCTGGTGGGTAGAGGCTGAAGCTTTCTTT. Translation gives CASSSAWWVEAEAFF.

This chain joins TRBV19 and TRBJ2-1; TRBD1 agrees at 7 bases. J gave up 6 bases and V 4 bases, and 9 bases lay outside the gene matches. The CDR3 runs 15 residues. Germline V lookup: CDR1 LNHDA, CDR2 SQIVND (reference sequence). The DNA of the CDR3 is TGTGCCAGTAGTAGGACAGGCGTTCCAGGCAATGAGCAGTTCTTC. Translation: CASSRTGVPGNEQFF.

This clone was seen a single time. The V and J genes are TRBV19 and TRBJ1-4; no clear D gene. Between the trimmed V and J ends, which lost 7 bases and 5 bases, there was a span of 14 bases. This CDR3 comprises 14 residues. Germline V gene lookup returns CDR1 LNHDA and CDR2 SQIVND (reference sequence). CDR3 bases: TGTGCCAGTAACGCCCCAGGACTAAATGAAAAACTGTTTTTT. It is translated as CASNAPGLNEKLFF.

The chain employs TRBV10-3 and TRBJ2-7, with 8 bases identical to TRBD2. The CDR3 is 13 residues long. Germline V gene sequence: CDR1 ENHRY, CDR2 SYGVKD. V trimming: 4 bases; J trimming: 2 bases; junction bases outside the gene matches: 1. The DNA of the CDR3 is TGTGCCATCAGTGGTAGCGGGGCCTACGAGCAGTACTTC. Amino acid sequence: CAISGSGAYEQYF.

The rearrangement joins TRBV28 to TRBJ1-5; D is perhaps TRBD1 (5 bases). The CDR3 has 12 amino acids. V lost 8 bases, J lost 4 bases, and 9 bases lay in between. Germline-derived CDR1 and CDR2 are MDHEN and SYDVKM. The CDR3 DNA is TGTGCCAGCCGCGGGGGTAATCAGCCCCAGCATTTT. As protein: CASRGGNQPQHF.

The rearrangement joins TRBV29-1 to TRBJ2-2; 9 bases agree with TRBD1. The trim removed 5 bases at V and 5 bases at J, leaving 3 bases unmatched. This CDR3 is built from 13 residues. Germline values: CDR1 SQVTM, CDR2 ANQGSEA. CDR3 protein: CSVTGGWTGELFF. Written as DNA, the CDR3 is TGCAGCGTTACAGGGGGCTGGACCGGGGAGCTGTTTTTT.

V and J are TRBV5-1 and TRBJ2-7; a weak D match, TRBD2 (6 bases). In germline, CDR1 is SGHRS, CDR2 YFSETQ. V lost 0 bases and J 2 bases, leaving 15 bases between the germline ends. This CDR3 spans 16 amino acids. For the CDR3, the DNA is TGCGCCAGCAGCTTGGGCGGTAGCGGAGAAGCCTACGAGCAGTACTTC. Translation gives CASSLGGSGEAYEQYF.

CDR3 sequence (DNA): TGTGCCAGCAGCCCTCGGGACAGGGGAGGGAACGAGCAGTACTTC. Translating gives CASSPRDRGGNEQYF. This chain joins TRBV6-2 or TRBV6-3 and TRBJ2-7, with TRBD1 matching 10 bases. J lost 5 bases, V lost 6 bases, and 10 bases had no gene match. The CDR3 contains 15 residues. CDR1 MNHEY and CDR2 SVGEGT come from the germline V gene.

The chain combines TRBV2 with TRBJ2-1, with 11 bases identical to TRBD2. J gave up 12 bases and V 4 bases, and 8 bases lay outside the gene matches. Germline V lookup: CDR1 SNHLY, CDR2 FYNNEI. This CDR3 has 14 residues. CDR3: CASSAGTSGEGQFF. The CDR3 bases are TGTGCCAGCAGTGCCGGGACTAGCGGAGAAGGGCAGTTCTTC.

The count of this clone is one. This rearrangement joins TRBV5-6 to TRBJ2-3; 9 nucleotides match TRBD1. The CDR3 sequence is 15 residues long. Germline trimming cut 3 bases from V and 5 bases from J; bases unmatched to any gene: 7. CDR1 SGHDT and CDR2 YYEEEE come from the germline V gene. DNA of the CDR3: TGTGCCAGCAGCTCCTCGACAGGGGGTATAGATACGCAGTATTTT. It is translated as CASSSSTGGIDTQYF.